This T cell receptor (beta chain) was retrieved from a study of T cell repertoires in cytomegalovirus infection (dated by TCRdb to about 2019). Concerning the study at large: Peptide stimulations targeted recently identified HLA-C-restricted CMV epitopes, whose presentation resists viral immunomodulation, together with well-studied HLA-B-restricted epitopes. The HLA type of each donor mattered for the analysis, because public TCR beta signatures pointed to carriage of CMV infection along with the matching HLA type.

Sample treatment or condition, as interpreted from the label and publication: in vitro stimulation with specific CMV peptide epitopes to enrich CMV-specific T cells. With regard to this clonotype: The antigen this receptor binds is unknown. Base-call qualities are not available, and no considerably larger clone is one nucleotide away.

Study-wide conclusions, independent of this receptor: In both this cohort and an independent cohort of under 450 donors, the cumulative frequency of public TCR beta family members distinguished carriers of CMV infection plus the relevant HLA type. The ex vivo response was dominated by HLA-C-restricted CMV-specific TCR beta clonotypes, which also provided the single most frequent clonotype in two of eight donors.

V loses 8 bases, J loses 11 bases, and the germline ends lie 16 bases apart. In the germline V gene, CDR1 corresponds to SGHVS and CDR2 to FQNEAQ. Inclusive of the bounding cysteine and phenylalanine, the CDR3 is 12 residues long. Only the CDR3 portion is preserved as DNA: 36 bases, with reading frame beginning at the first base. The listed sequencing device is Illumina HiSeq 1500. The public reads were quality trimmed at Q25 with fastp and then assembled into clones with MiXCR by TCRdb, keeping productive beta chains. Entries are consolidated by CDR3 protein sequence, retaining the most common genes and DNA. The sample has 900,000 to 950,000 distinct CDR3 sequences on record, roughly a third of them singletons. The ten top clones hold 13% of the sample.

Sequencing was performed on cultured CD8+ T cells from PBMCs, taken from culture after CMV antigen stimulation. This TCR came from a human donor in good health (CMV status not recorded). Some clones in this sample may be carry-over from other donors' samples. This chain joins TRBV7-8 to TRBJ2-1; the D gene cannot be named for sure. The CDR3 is CASEKGRGQQFF. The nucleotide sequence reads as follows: TGTGCCAGCGAGAAGGGAAGAGGCCAGCAGTTCTTC.